A selection of T cell receptor beta chains follows, all from one sample in a study of cytomegalovirus exposure and HLA in healthy donors. The table came from immunoSEQ multiplex PCR; TCRdb's copy has only in-frame clones and leaves some out. The sample has about 160,000 clones, around 78% seen once. The sequencing input was PBMCs. These receptors all come from a woman in her forties in good health and CMV-seronegative. Both conserved end residues are part of each CDR3. A D gene is named only where the DNA matches it firmly. The size field is filled for only some rows; it gives once, few, many or a size class.

-	TRBJ2-2	18	TRBV7-9	-	CASSLALPLAIGTGELFF	TGTGCCAGCAGCTTAGCGCTTCCCTTAGCGATCGGCACCGGGGAGCTGTTTTTT
-	TRBJ2-3	17	TRBV10-3	TRBD2	CAISSPALAGDADTQYF	TGTGCCATCAGTTCGCCCGCACTAGCGGGGGACGCAGATACGCAGTATTTT
once	TRBJ2-7	13	TRBV5-1	-	CASSFQGFDEQYF	TGCGCCAGCAGCTTCCAGGGGTTCGACGAGCAGTACTTC
-	TRBJ1-2	14	TRBV2	-	CASTSEDSYYGYTF	TGTGCCAGCACATCCGAAGACTCGTACTATGGCTACACCTTC
few	TRBJ1-2	14	TRBV7-8	-	CASSRERGIGGYTF	TGTGCCAGCAGCCGAGAAAGGGGGATTGGGGGCTACACCTTC
-	TRBJ2-1	15	TRBV5-1	TRBD2	CASSLGRGGSNEQFF	TGCGCCAGCAGCTTGGGGCGGGGGGGAAGCAATGAGCAGTTCTTC
-	TRBJ2-1	12	TRBV18	TRBD1	CASSPQGQPQFF	TGTGCCAGCTCACCCCAGGGACAGCCGCAGTTCTTC
-	TRBJ2-4	15	TRBV5-1	TRBD2	CASSLVAGGWNIQYF	TGCGCCAGCAGCTTGGTAGCGGGGGGGTGGAACATTCAGTACTTC
-	TRBJ1-1	12	TRBV5-4	-	CASNRVGNRAFF	TGTGCCAGCAACAGGGTGGGAAACCGGGCTTTCTTT
-	TRBJ1-2	14	TRBV28	-	CASFWEGNNYGYTF	TGTGCCAGCTTCTGGGAGGGGAACAACTATGGCTACACCTTC
-	TRBJ2-1	10	TRBV19	-	CALPGGPNLF	TGTGCCTTGCCCGGGGGACCGAACCTCTTC
few	TRBJ1-3	17	TRBV7-6	-	CASSSGTSTNSGNTIYF	TGTGCCAGCAGCTCTGGGACATCCACCAACTCTGGAAACACCATATATTTT
-	TRBJ2-5	15	TRBV7-9	TRBD1	CASSKDRGVGETQYF	TGTGCCAGCAGCAAGGACAGGGGAGTTGGAGAGACCCAGTACTTC
-	TRBJ2-4	13	TRBV6-5	TRBD1	CASRRQGATIQYF	TGTGCCAGCAGGAGACAGGGGGCGACCATTCAGTACTTC
-	TRBJ1-1	14	TRBV9	-	CASSVDRRNTEAFF	TGTGCCAGCAGCGTAGACAGGAGGAACACTGAAGCTTTCTTT
-	TRBJ1-6	15	TRBV18	-	CASSQGQGIGSPLHF	TGTGCCAGCTCTCAGGGCCAGGGAATTGGATCACCCCTCCACTTT
-	TRBJ2-7	16	TRBV28	TRBD1	CASSLMGGQGAYEQYF	TGTGCCAGCAGTTTAATGGGGGGACAGGGGGCTTACGAGCAGTACTTC
-	TRBJ1-5	18	TRBV19	TRBD1	CASSSVGTGGHSNQPQHF	TGTGCCAGTAGCTCCGTCGGGACAGGGGGGCATAGCAATCAGCCCCAGCATTTT
-	TRBJ2-7	11	TRBV20-1	-	CSAPHGYEQYF	TGCAGTGCTCCACACGGGTACGAGCAGTACTTC
-	TRBJ1-1	14	TRBV28	-	CASSLGRGGTEAFF	TGTGCCAGCAGTTTAGGTAGGGGGGGCACTGAAGCTTTCTTT
-	TRBJ1-1	14	TRBV6-1	-	CASRPRQENTEAFF	TGTGCCAGCAGACCAAGACAGGAGAACACTGAAGCTTTCTTT
-	TRBJ1-1	14	TRBV27	-	CASSLPGGNTEAFF	TGTGCCAGCAGTTTACCCGGGGGGAACACTGAAGCTTTCTTT
-	TRBJ1-1	14	TRBV6-1	-	CASSEAPENTEAFF	TGTGCCAGCAGTGAAGCCCCAGAGAACACTGAAGCTTTCTTT
-	TRBJ2-7	13	TRBV13	-	CASSLEGGHEQYF	TGTGCCAGCAGCTTAGAAGGAGGGCACGAGCAGTACTTC
-	TRBJ2-1	14	TRBV18	-	CASSVSREGAEQFF	TGTGCCAGCTCGGTCAGCAGGGAAGGGGCTGAGCAGTTCTTC
-	TRBJ1-2	14	TRBV5-5	-	CASSQTDRNYGYTF	TGTGCCAGCAGCCAAACGGACAGAAACTATGGCTACACCTTC
-	TRBJ1-3	15	TRBV5-6	-	CASSLRGGLGNTIYF	TGTGCCAGCAGCTTGAGGGGGGGCCTTGGAAACACCATATATTTT
-	TRBJ2-2	14	TRBV19	TRBD1	CASIRQGNTGELFF	TGTGCCAGTATTAGACAGGGGAACACCGGGGAGCTGTTTTTT
-	TRBJ2-1	16	TRBV4-1	-	CASSQDGYGGRNEQFF	TGCGCCAGCAGCCAAGATGGGTACGGGGGGCGGAATGAGCAGTTCTTC
-	TRBJ2-1	15	TRBV7-9	TRBD1	CASSLTGTGYDEQFF	TGTGCCAGCAGCTTAACCGGGACAGGGTACGATGAGCAGTTCTTC
-	TRBJ1-2	11	TRBV4-2	-	CASSQRDGYTF	TGTGCCAGCAGCCAACGGGATGGCTACACCTTC
-	TRBJ2-4	14	TRBV6-5	-	CASSDGGLKNIQYF	TGTGCCAGCAGTGACGGCGGATTAAAAAACATTCAGTACTTC
-	TRBJ2-7	15	TRBV5-1	-	CASSLEAGGYYEQYF	TGCGCCAGCAGCTTGGAGGCAGGTGGTTACTACGAGCAGTACTTC
-	TRBJ2-7	14	TRBV5-5	TRBD1	CASSLGQGIYEQYF	TGTGCCAGCAGCTTGGGACAGGGCATCTACGAGCAGTACTTC
-	TRBJ1-1	12	TRBV19	TRBD1	CASSPGQGRAFF	TGTGCCAGTAGTCCCGGACAGGGCCGCGCTTTCTTT
-	TRBJ1-5	13	TRBV18	-	CASSTNSDQPQHF	TGTGCCAGCTCGACAAATTCGGATCAGCCCCAGCATTTT
-	TRBJ2-7	15	TRBV7-9	TRBD2	CASSPAGGPSYEQYF	TGTGCCAGCAGCCCCGCGGGGGGCCCCTCCTACGAGCAGTACTTC
few	TRBJ2-7	13	TRBV10-3	-	CAIRQGTPDEQYF	TGTGCCATTCGCCAGGGGACCCCTGACGAGCAGTACTTC
-	TRBJ1-2	14	TRBV2	-	CASRRRGANYGYTF	TGTGCCAGCAGGCGGAGGGGTGCCAACTATGGCTACACCTTC
-	TRBJ2-3	14	TRBV28	-	CASSLTGSTDTQYF	TGTGCCAGCAGTTTAACAGGGAGCACAGATACGCAGTATTTT
-	TRBJ2-3	17	TRBV4-1	-	CASSQEFSGIGADTQYF	TGCGCCAGCAGCCAAGAGTTTTCGGGGATAGGAGCAGATACGCAGTATTTT
few	TRBJ2-5	14	TRBV28	-	CASSPSGRRETQYF	TGTGCCAGCAGTCCCTCGGGAAGGCGGGAGACCCAGTACTTC
-	TRBJ2-2	14	TRBV25-1	-	CASSGLGVTGELFF	TGTGCCAGCAGTGGACTAGGGGTGACCGGGGAGCTGTTTTTT
-	TRBJ2-1	17	TRBV15	TRBD2	CATSRARTSGGNNEQFF	TGTGCCACCAGCAGGGCCCGGACTAGCGGAGGGAACAATGAGCAGTTCTTC
-	TRBJ1-6	15	TRBV5-4	-	CASSPGTLNNSPLHF	TGTGCCAGCAGCCCCGGGACACTTAATAATTCACCCCTCCACTTT
-	TRBJ2-2	16	TRBV5-1	TRBD2	CASSLARLAGTGELFF	TGCGCCAGCAGCTTGGCTCGGCTAGCGGGCACCGGGGAGCTGTTTTTT
-	TRBJ2-1	13	TRBV4-1	-	CASSRFLIDEQFF	TGCGCCAGCAGCCGCTTTCTAATCGATGAGCAGTTCTTC
once	TRBJ2-7	14	TRBV2	TRBD1	CASRVGQGSYEQYF	TGTGCCAGCAGAGTGGGACAGGGGTCCTACGAGCAGTACTTC
-	TRBJ2-1	16	TRBV7-9	-	CASSLVGSSHYNEQFF	TGTGCCAGCAGCTTAGTAGGGTCTAGCCATTACAATGAGCAGTTCTTC
-	TRBJ1-1	15	TRBV6-5	-	CASSYSQGRNTEAFF	TGTGCCAGCAGTTACTCTCAGGGGAGGAACACTGAAGCTTTCTTT
few	TRBJ2-7	14	TRBV6-4	TRBD1	CASSHRGWCYEQYF	TGTGCCAGCAGTCACAGGGGTTGGTGCTACGAGCAGTACTTC
-	TRBJ1-3	17	TRBV14	TRBD1	CASSRLTSTGAGNTIYF	TGTGCCAGCAGCCGCCTAACCTCGACAGGGGCTGGAAACACCATATATTTT